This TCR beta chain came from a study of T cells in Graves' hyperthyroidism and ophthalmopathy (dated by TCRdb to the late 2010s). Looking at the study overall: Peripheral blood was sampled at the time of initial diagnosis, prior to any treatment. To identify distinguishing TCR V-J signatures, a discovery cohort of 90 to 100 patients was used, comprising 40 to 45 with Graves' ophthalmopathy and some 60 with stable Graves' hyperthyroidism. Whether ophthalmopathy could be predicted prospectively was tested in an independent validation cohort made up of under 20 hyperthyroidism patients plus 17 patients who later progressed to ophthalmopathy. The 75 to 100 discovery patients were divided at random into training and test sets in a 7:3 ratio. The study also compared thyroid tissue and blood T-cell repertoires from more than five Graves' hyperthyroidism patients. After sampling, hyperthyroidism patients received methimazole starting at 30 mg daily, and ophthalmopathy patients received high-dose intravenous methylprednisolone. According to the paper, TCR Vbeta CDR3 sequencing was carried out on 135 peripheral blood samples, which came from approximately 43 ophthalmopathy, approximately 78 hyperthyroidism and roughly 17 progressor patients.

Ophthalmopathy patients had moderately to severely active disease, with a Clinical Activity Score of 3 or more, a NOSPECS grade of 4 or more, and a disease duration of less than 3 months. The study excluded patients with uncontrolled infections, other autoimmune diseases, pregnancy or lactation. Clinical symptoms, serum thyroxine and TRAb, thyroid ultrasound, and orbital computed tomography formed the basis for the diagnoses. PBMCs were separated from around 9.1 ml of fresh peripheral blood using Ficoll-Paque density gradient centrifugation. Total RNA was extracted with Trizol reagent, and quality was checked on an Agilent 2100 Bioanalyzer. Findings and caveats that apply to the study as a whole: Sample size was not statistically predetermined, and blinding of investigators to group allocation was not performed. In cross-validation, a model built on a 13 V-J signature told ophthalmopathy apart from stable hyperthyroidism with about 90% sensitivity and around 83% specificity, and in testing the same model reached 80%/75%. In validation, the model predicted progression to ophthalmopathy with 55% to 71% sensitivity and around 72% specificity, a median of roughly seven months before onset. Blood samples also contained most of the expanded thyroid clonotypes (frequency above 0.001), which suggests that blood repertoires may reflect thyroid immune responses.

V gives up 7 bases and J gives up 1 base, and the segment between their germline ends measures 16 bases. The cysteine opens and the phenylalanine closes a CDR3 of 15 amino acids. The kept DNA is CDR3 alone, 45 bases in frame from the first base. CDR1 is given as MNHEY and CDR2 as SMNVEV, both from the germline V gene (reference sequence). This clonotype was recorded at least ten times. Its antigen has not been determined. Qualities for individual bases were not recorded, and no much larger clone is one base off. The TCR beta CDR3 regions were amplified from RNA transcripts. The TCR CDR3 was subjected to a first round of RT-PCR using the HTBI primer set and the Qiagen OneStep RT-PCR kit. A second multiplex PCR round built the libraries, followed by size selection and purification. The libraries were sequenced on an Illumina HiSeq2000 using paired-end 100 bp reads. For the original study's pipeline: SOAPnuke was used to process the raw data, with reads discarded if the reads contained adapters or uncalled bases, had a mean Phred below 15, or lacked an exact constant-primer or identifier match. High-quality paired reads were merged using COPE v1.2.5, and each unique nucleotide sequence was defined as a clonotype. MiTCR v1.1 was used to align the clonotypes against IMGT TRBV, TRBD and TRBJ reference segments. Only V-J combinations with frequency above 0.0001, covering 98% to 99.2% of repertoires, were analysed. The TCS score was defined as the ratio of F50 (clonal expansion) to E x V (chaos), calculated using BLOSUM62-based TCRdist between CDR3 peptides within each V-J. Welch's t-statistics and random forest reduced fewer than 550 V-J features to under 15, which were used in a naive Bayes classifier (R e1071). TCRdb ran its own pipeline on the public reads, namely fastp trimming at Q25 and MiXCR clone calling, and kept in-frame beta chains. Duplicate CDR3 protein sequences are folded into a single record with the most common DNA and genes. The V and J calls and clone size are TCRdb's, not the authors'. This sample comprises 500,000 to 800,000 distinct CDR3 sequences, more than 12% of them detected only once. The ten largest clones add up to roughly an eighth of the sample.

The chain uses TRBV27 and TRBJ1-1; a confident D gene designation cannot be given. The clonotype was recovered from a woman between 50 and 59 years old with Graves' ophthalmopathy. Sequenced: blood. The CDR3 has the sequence CASNFSTSGNTEAFF. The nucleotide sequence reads TGTGCCAGCAATTTTAGTACTTCAGGGAACACTGAAGCTTTCTTT.